The subject of this entry is one TCR beta chain. The data derive from a study of long-term antiretroviral therapy in people with HIV. The assay used was immunoSEQ (version v3.0), run at survey level. Clones were sequenced by immunoSEQ multiplex PCR, and TCRdb holds only the in-frame ones, with some missing. This sample carries 20,000 to 30,000 clones, 70% to 85% of them seen once, and the ten largest clones take approximately 9.1%. The sample consisted of unsorted PBMCs, taken 1.2 years after starting antiretroviral therapy. The sequence derives from a woman in her 40s with HIV.

CDR3 nucleotides: TGTGCCAGCCGTGGGGCGGGAGGACCTAATGAAAAACTGTTTTTT. This gives the protein CASRGAGGPNEKLFF. V gene TRBV25-1 combines with J gene TRBJ1-4; tentatively, D is TRBD1 (5 bases). Germline V CDR1 and CDR2: MGHDK, SYGVNS. V shed 8 bases and J shed 3 bases, with 16 bases lying between them. The CDR3 runs to 15 residues.